The 27 T cell receptor beta chains reported below all come from one sample, sequenced in a study of blood T cell repertoires in COVID-19. Some clones are missing from TCRdb's copy, which holds only in-frame ones; the method was immunoSEQ multiplex PCR. The data hold under 250,000 clones, with around 88% observed a single time. Sequenced material: peripheral blood. All receptors come from a woman younger than 45 with COVID-19, enrolled during active disease.

The chain joins TRBV5-4 to TRBJ2-1; D gene unclear. V was shortened by 2 bases and J by 8 bases, with 20 bases between the two germline ends. Looked up from germline, CDR1 is SGHNT and CDR2 is YYREEE (reference sequence). The CDR3 totals 16 residues. CDR3 nucleotides: TGTGCCAGCAGCTTTGGTCTCAGTGGTTGGTTCGATGAGCAGTTCTTC. Its translation is CASSFGLSGWFDEQFF.

The V gene is TRBV21-1, the J gene TRBJ2-7; TRBD1 is the table's D call, not checked against the DNA. TRBV21-1 is assigned pseudogene status. CDR3 length: 13 residues. The CDR3 DNA sequence: TGTGCCAGCAGCCCAGGGACAGGGGACGAGCAGTACGTC. Its protein is CASSPGTGDEQYV.

This clone was observed a few times. The chain has TRBV6-5 and TRBJ2-5; the D gene is possibly TRBD1 (6 bases). V lost 4 bases to trimming and J lost 9 bases, with 12 bases between them. This CDR3 spans 12 amino acids. The germline V gene encodes CDR1 MNHEY and CDR2 SVGAGI. DNA of the CDR3: TGTGCCAGCAGTTCAGGGCCAGGGGCCCAGTACTTC. Translated, it gives CASSSGPGAQYF.

The chain combines TRBV7-9 with TRBJ2-7; 11 bases map to TRBD2. Germline V lookup: CDR1 SEHNR, CDR2 FQNEAQ (reference sequence). Losses at the gene ends were 5 bases for V and 3 bases for J; bases not matched to a gene: 3. The CDR3 totals 14 residues. Here the CDR3 reads CASSMGTSGYEQYF. DNA of the CDR3: TGTGCCAGCAGCATGGGGACTAGCGGCTACGAGCAGTACTTC.

This rearrangement joins TRBV19 to TRBJ1-4, with a possible D match to TRBD1 (5 bases). The ends were cut back, 6 bases at V and 2 bases at J, with 13 bases in the middle. Germline V gene sequence: CDR1 LNHDA, CDR2 SQIVND (reference sequence). CDR3 length equals 15 residues. The CDR3 loop reads CASSPGTWTNEKLFF. Written as DNA, the CDR3 is TGTGCCAGTAGCCCCGGGACTTGGACTAATGAAAAACTGTTTTTT. Full variable domain (remainder filled in from reference TRBV19 and TRBJ1-4): DGGITQSPKYLFRKEGQNVTLSCEQNLNHDAMYWYRQDPGQGLRLIYYSQIVNDFQKGDIAEGYSVSREKKESFPLTVTSAQKNPTAFYLCASSPGTWTNEKLFFGSGTQLSVL.

The V gene is TRBV2, the J gene TRBJ2-1, with D possibly matching TRBD2 (6 bases). V lost 7 bases, J lost 10 bases, and 17 bases lay in between. CDR3 length: 13 amino acids. Germline loops: CDR1 SNHLY, CDR2 FYNNEI. The CDR3 sequence is CASTELGGSEQFF. The CDR3, as DNA: TGTGCCAGCACCGAATTGGGGGGTTCCGAGCAGTTCTTC.

The chain uses TRBV6-4 and TRBJ2-5; TRBD1 might be the D (5 bases). The CDR3 consists of 16 residues. CDR1 is MRHNA and CDR2 is SNTAGT in the germline V gene. The V gene lost 2 bases and the J gene lost 5 bases, with 18 bases spanning the gap. DNA of the CDR3: TGTGCCAGCAGTGACGCTGCTGGGGCCGGTAGGGAGACCCAGTACTTC. Translating it yields CASSDAAGAGRETQYF.

J is TRBJ2-5 and V is TRBV9, with 14 positions matching TRBD2. The V gene's germline CDR1 is SGDLS and CDR2 YYNGEE. The CDR3 has 18 residues. Losses at the gene ends were 4 bases for V and 1 base for J; bases not matched to a gene: 9. The CDR3 coding sequence is TGTGCCAGCAGCCAGAGGACTAGCGGGGGGCACACCCAAGAGACCCAGTACTTC. Translation: CASSQRTSGGHTQETQYF.

This clone was seen just once. This chain connects TRBV10-3 to TRBJ1-1, with 8 positions matching TRBD1. V dropped 4 bases and J dropped 3; count of bases not matched to a gene: 4. The CDR3 consists of 14 residues. Germline V gene sequence: CDR1 ENHRY, CDR2 SYGVKD. In DNA, the CDR3 is TGTGCCATCAGTGGGACAGGGACCCACACTGAAGCTTTCTTT. It yields the protein CAISGTGTHTEAFF.

J is TRBJ1-4 and V is TRBV6-5; the match to TRBD1 covers 9 bases. V shed 0 bases, J shed 6 bases, and the junction held 5 bases outside the gene matches. Germline CDR1 and CDR2: MNHEY and SVGAGI. The CDR3 contains 16 residues. The CDR3 DNA follows: TGTGCCAGCAGTTACTCTGACGGGACAGGGTATGAAAAACTGTTTTTT. As protein: CASSYSDGTGYEKLFF.

The gene calls are TRBV9 and TRBJ2-2, with TRBD2 as a possible D gene (6 bases). V lost 0 bases and J lost 3, with 12 bases in between. The germline gives CDR1 SGDLS, CDR2 YYNGEE. This CDR3 is built from 16 residues. The CDR3 DNA is TGTGCCAGCAGCGTAGATCGGGACTTATACACCGGGGAGCTGTTTTTT. Its translation: CASSVDRDLYTGELFF.

J is TRBJ2-2 and V is TRBV29-1; 14 bases map to TRBD2. This CDR3 region has 14 residues. The germline V gene has CDR1 SQVTM and CDR2 ANQGSEA. With V trimmed by 6 bases and J by 5 bases, 2 bases remained unmatched. CDR3 loop: CSVRLAGGTGELFF. The CDR3 DNA reads TGCAGCGTCAGACTAGCGGGGGGGACCGGGGAGCTGTTTTTT.

As DNA, the CDR3 is TGTGCCAGCAGCTTAGGAGTAGGGGACACGTACAATGAGCAGTTCTTC. Protein product: CASSLGVGDTYNEQFF. This sequence joins TRBV11-2 and TRBJ2-1; weak D call: TRBD1 (6 bases). Looked up from germline, CDR1 is SGHAT and CDR2 is FQNNGV. The CDR3 runs to 16 residues. The V end lost 1 base, the J end lost 4 bases, and 14 bases lay between the germline ends.

The V and J genes are TRBV2 and TRBJ2-2, with 8 bases fitting TRBD1. The CDR3 spans 15 residues. The germline gives CDR1 SNHLY, CDR2 FYNNEI. Unmatched junction bases numbered 6, after V lost 6 bases and J lost 3 bases. The CDR3: CASRPQGAYTGELFF. As DNA, the CDR3 is TGTGCCAGCAGGCCCCAGGGGGCGTACACCGGGGAGCTGTTTTTT. The full variable domain, rest sourced from reference TRBV2 and TRBJ2-2, is EPEVTQTPSHQVTQMGQEVILRCVPISNHLYFYWYRQILGQKVEFLVSFYNNEISEKSEIFDDQFSVERPDGSNFTLKIRSTKLEDSAMYFCASRPQGAYTGELFFGEGSRLTVL.

V and J are TRBV6-4 and TRBJ2-1; 10 bases line up with TRBD2. Per germline, CDR1 MRHNA and CDR2 SNTAGT. This CDR3 has 15 amino acids. The junction had 7 bases not matched to a gene; V was cut back by 4 bases and J by 7 bases. The CDR3, as DNA: TGTGCCAGCAGTGTCGAGCTAGCGGGAGCTAATGAGCAGTTCTTC. Protein sequence: CASSVELAGANEQFF.

The V gene is TRBV5-1, the J gene TRBJ2-2; D call uncertain. Trimming removed 4 bases from V and 6 bases from J, with 10 bases in between. CDR3 length: 13 residues. Germline-derived CDR1 and CDR2 are SGHRS and YFSETQ. CDR3 loop: CASSLELSGELFF. The DNA of the CDR3 is TGCGCCAGCAGCCTAGAATTGTCCGGGGAGCTGTTTTTT.

The chain carries TRBV4-3 and TRBJ2-1; the match to TRBD2 covers 11 bases. Trimming cost V 1 base and J 5 bases; bases outside gene matches: 4. The CDR3 totals 16 residues. Germline CDR1 and CDR2: LGHNA and YSLEER. The CDR3 DNA follows: TGCGCCAGCAGCCAAGTCCTAGCGGGGGGAAACAATGAGCAGTTCTTC. It codes for CASSQVLAGGNNEQFF.

Turning to this clone: The sample holds other DNA sequences that translate to the same CDR3. The chain couples TRBV12-3 or TRBV12-4 to TRBJ2-7; tentatively, D is TRBD1 (6 bases). This CDR3 comprises 12 residues. Deletions cut 6 bases from V and 1 base from J, with 7 bases between. For the CDR3, the DNA is TGTGCCAGCAGACAGGGATCCTACGAGCAGTACTTC. Translation: CASRQGSYEQYF.

The gene calls are TRBV3-1 (or the pseudogene TRBV3-2) and TRBJ2-7, with 9 bases identical to TRBD2. Germline assignment: CDR1 LGHDT and CDR2 YNNKEL (reference sequence). J lost 2 bases, V lost 5 bases, and 4 bases had no gene match. The CDR3 sequence is 14 residues long. CDR3 DNA sequence: TGTGCCAGCAGCGTGGGACTAGCAGCCTACGAGCAGTACGTC. Its translation: CASSVGLAAYEQYV.

The chain recombines TRBV7-8 with TRBJ2-1, with a tentative D call TRBD2 (6 bases). The V end was cut by 6 bases, the J end by 5 bases, with 20 bases between. Germline CDR1 reads SGHVS; CDR2 reads FQNEAQ. CDR3 length: 16 residues. The CDR3 is CASRQLAYDEDNEQFF. The CDR3 nucleotides read TGTGCCAGCAGGCAACTAGCCTACGATGAGGACAATGAGCAGTTCTTC.

This rearrangement joins TRBV7-2 to TRBJ2-2; tentative D call: TRBD1 (5 bases). The germline gives CDR1 SGHTA, CDR2 FQGNSA. The V and J ends lost 1 base and 4 bases respectively, with 7 bases between them. This CDR3 contains 14 residues. The CDR3 reads CASSLGGATGELFF. In DNA, the CDR3 is TGTGCCAGCAGCTTAGGTGGGGCCACCGGGGAGCTGTTTTTT.

This sequence joins TRBV7-9 and TRBJ2-3; 8 positions match TRBD1. CDR1 SEHNR and CDR2 FQNEAQ come from the germline V gene (reference sequence). This CDR3 comprises 17 residues. J lost 1 base, V lost 0 bases, and 6 bases had no gene match. The CDR3 sequence: CASSLAQGASGTDTQYF. CDR3 coding DNA: TGTGCCAGCAGCTTAGCCCAGGGGGCCTCGGGCACAGATACGCAGTATTTT.

The gene calls are TRBV12-3 or TRBV12-4 and TRBJ1-3; no clear D. The CDR3 is made up of 13 amino acids. V was pared by 6 bases and J by 0 bases, with 6 bases between. CDR3 region: CASSPNSGNTIYF. CDR3 bases: TGTGCCAGCAGCCCAAACTCTGGAAACACCATATATTTT.

The chain uses TRBV27 and TRBJ2-3; the D is unclear. The germline CDR1 and CDR2 sequences are MNHEY and SMNVEV (reference sequence). This CDR3 has 14 amino acids. Trimming removed 4 bases from V and 4 bases from J, with 12 bases in between. The CDR3 bases are TGTGCCAGCAGTTGGCAACGTGGGCCAGATACGCAGTATTTT. It is translated as CASSWQRGPDTQYF.

V usage is TRBV6-6 and J usage is TRBJ2-1; 7 bases agree with TRBD2. CDR1 and CDR2 from the germline V gene are MNHNY and SVGAGI (reference sequence). Losses at the gene ends were 5 bases for V and 1 base for J; bases not matched to a gene: 5. The CDR3 runs to 15 residues. The CDR3 nucleotides read TGTGCCAGCAGTCCTGGCGGGGGATCCTACAATGAGCAGTTCTTC. Protein product: CASSPGGGSYNEQFF.

This clone was found a few times. V gene TRBV19 combines with J gene TRBJ1-1; 9 bases align to TRBD1. CDR1 LNHDA and CDR2 SQIVND come from the germline V gene (reference sequence). V shed 8 bases and J 4 bases; nucleotides not matched to a gene: 11. This CDR3 has 15 amino acids. The CDR3 sequence: CASDPGTGLGTEAFF. In DNA, the CDR3 is TGTGCCAGTGATCCCGGGACAGGGTTAGGCACTGAAGCTTTCTTT.

In this sample, this clone turned up once. The rearrangement uses TRBV15 and TRBJ1-2, with a tentative D call TRBD1 (5 bases). The CDR3 sequence is 15 residues long. Trimming removed 5 bases at V and 6 bases at J, with 19 bases between. Germline values: CDR1 LNHNV, CDR2 YYDKDF (reference sequence). The CDR3 sequence is CATSPFSRGTDGYTF. Written as DNA, the CDR3 is TGTGCCACCAGCCCTTTTAGTAGGGGAACCGATGGCTACACCTTC.